What follows are 5 T cell receptor beta chains derived from one specimen sequenced in a study of tumor-infiltrating lymphocytes in primary liver carcinoma. It was from about 19-30 mg of unsorted bulk tissue that RNA and DNA were co-extracted. Starting from approximately 500 ng of total RNA, TCR beta cDNA was produced with a primer in the constant region. Three rounds of nested multiplex PCR with slightly modified ARM-PCR produced TCR beta libraries. A C-beta reverse primer was combined with TRBV1-TRBV30 forward primers in the first two PCR rounds, and each round had about 10 cycles. TCRdb ran MiXCR on the multiplex PCR reads and lists one entry per CDR3 protein. The profile shows tens of thousands of distinct CDR3 sequences, roughly 74% of them singletons. Sequencing was performed on tumor-adjacent normal liver tissue. These receptors were taken from a woman aged 25 to 39 with primary liver carcinoma and hepatitis B virus infection.

About this clonotype itself: The conserved final phenylalanine or tryptophan is absent from the CDR3, which likely points to a read error. It is unclear where the CDR3 begins or ends on the DNA, so no DNA is shown, and the CDR3 is as TCRdb lists it. The chain combines TRBV12-3 or TRBV12-4 with TRBJ2-1; the DNA was not used to check the table's D call, TRBD2. Ends included, the CDR3 has 16 residues. The CDR3: CTSSTLGLAHYNERFV.

Comment on this clonotype: A read error may produce the germline difference seen at one junction end. This chain connects TRBV6-2 or TRBV6-3 to TRBJ2-5; 11 bases map to TRBD1. This CDR3 has 16 residues. Germline V gene data show CDR1 as MNHEY and CDR2 as SVGEGT. CDR3 protein: CASSILPGTGGETLYF. For the CDR3, the DNA is TGTGCCAGCAGCATCCTCCCCGGGACAGGGGGGGAGACCCTGTACTTC.

In the case of this clonotype: Mismatch with germline at one junction end may stem from a read error. The CDR3 DNA reads as TGTGCCAGTAGCTTAGTAGAGGGGAGGACCTACAATGAGCAGTTCTTC. Amino acids: CASSLVEGRTYNEQFF. The rearrangement links TRBV11-2 to TRBJ2-1; a weak D match, TRBD2 (6 bases). The CDR3 covers 16 residues. The V gene's germline CDR1 is SGHAT and CDR2 FQNNGV.

In regard to this clonotype: A much larger clone differs by one base, so this may be a read error. V usage is TRBV12-3 or TRBV12-4 and J usage is TRBJ1-1; D not certain. V lost 9 bases and J 10 bases, leaving 27 bases between the germline ends. The CDR3 is 15 amino acids. CDR3 nucleotide sequence: TGTGCCAGTGGTTTTGGTACAAGAGCGAACGCTGGAGCTTTCTTT. Protein sequence: CASGFGTRANAGAFF.

On this clonotype itself: At one boundary the junction diverges from the germline segment, which might be a read error. The chain carries TRBV29-1 and TRBJ1-1; D not certain. The germline V gene encodes CDR1 SQVTM and CDR2 ANQGSEA. This CDR3 has 13 amino acids. The CDR3 is CNVEDNSNTEAFF. Here the CDR3 DNA reads TGCAACGTTGAAGATAATTCTAACACTGAAGCTTTCTTT. The full variable domain, its missing parts supplied by reference TRBV29-1 and TRBJ1-1, is SAVISQKPSRDICQRGTSLTIQCQVDSQVTMMFWYRQQPGQSLTLIATANQGSEATYESGFVIDKFPISRPNLTFSTLTVSNMSPEDSSIYLCNVEDNSNTEAFFGQGTRLTVV.